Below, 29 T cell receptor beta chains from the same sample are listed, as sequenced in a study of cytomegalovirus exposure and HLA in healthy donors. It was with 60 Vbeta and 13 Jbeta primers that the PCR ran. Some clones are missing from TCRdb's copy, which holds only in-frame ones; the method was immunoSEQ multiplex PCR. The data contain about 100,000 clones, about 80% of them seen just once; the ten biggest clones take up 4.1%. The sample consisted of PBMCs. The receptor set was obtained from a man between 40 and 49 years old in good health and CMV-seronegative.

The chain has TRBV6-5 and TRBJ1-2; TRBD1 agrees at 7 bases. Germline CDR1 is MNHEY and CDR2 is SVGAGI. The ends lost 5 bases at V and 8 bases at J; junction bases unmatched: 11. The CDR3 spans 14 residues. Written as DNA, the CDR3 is TGTGCCAGCAGTCGGGGACAGTCCGAGCGGGGCTACACCTTC. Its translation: CASSRGQSERGYTF.

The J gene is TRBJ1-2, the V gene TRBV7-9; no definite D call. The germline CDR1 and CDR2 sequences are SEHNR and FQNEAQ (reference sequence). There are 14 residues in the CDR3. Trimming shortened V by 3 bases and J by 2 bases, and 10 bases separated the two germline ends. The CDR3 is CASSFEEGNYGYTF. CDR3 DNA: TGTGCCAGCAGCTTCGAAGAGGGAAACTATGGCTACACCTTC.

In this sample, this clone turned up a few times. DNA for the CDR3: TGTGCCAGCAGCTGGGGAGGGTATCAGCCCCAGCATTTT. Protein sequence: CASSWGGYQPQHF. This rearrangement joins TRBV27 to TRBJ1-5; no clear D. The ends were cut back, 6 bases at V and 5 bases at J, with 11 bases in the middle. The germline V gene has CDR1 MNHEY and CDR2 SMNVEV (reference sequence). The CDR3 runs 13 residues.

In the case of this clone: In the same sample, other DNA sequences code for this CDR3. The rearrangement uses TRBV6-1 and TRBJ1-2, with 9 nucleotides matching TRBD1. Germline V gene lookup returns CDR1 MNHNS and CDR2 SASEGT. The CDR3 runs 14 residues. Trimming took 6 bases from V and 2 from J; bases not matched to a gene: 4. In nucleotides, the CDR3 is TGTGCCAGCAGGTCGGGACAGGGAAACTATGGCTACACCTTC. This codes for CASRSGQGNYGYTF.

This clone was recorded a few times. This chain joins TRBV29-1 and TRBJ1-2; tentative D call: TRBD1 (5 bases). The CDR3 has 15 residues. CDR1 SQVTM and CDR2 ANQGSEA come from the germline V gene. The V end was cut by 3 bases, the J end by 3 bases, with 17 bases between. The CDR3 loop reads CSVEGIGEVYYGYTF. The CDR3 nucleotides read TGCAGCGTTGAGGGAATAGGGGAAGTCTACTATGGCTACACCTTC.

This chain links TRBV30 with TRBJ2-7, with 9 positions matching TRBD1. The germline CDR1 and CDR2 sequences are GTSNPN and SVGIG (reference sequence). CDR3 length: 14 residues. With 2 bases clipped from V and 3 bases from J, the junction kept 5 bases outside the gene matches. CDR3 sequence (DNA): TGTGCCTGGAGTAGAGGACAGGGGCTCTACGAGCAGTACTTC. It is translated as CAWSRGQGLYEQYF.

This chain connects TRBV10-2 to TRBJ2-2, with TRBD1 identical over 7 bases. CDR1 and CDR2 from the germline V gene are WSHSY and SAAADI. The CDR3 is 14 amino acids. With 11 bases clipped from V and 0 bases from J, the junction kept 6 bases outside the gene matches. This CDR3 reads CAARQGTNTGELFF. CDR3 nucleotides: TGCGCCGCCAGACAGGGAACGAACACCGGGGAGCTGTTTTTT.

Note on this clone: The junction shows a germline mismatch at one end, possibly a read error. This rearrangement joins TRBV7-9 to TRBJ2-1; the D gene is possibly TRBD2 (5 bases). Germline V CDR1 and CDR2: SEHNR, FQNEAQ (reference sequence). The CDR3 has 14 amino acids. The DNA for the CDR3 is TGTTCCAGCAGCCCCTCGCGGTTGGGAGATGAGCAGTTCTTC. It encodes CSSSPSRLGDEQFF.

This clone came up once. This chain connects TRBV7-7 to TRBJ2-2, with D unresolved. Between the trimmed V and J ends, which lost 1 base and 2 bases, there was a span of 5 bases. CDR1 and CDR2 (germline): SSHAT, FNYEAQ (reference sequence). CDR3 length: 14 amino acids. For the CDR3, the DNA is TGTGCCAGCAGCTTAGGGGCCAACACCGGGGAGCTGTTTTTT. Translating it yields CASSLGANTGELFF.

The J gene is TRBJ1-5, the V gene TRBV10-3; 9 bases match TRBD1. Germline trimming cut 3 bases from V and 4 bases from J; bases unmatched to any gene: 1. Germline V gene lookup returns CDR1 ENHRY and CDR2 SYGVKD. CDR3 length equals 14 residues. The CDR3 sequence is CAISEQGANQPQHF. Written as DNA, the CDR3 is TGTGCCATCAGTGAACAGGGGGCTAATCAGCCCCAGCATTTT.

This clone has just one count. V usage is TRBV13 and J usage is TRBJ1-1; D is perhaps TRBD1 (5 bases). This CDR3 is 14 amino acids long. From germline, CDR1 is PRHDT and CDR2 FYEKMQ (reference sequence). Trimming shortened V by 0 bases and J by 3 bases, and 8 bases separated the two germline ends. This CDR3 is CASSLGGGDTEAFF. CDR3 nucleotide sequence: TGTGCCAGCAGCTTAGGAGGAGGGGACACTGAAGCTTTCTTT.

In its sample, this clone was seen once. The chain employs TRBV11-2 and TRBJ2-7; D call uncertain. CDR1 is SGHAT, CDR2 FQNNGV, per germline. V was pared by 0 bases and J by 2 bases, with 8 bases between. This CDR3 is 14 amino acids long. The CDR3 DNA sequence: TGTGCCAGCAGCTTAGATCGTGGCACCTACGAGCAGTACTTC. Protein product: CASSLDRGTYEQYF.

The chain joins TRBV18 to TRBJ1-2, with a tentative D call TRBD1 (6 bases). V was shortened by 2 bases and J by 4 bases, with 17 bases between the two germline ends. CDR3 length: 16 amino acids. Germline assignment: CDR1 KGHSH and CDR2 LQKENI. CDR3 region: CASSPEQGKRGYGYTF. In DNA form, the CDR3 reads TGTGCCAGCTCACCAGAACAGGGAAAAAGGGGCTATGGCTACACCTTC.

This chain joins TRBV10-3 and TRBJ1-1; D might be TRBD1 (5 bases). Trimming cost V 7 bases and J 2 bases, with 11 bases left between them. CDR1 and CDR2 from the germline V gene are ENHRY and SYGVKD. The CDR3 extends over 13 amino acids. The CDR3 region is CAIKRDLNTEAFF. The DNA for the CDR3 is TGTGCCATCAAAAGGGACTTAAACACTGAAGCTTTCTTT.

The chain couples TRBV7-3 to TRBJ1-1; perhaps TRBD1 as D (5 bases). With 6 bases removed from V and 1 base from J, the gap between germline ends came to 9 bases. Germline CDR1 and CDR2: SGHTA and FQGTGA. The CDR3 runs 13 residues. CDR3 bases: TGTGCCAGCAGTTCTGACAGGAACACTGAAGCTTTCTTT. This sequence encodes CASSSDRNTEAFF.

Here the CDR3 reads CASSLRQGVSPLHF. CDR3 coding DNA: TGTGCCAGCAGCTTAAGACAGGGAGTATCACCCCTCCACTTT. This chain joins TRBV11-2 and TRBJ1-6; the match to TRBD1 covers 7 bases. The CDR3 runs 14 residues. The V and J ends lost 2 bases and 10 bases, in that order; junction bases with no gene match: 5. Germline V gene data show CDR1 as SGHAT and CDR2 as FQNNGV.

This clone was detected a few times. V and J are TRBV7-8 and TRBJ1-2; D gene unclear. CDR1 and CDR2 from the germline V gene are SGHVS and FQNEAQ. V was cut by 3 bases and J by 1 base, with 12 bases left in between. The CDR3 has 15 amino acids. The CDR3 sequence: CASSFSGDLNYGYTF. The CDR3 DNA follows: TGTGCCAGCAGCTTCTCGGGAGACCTTAACTATGGCTACACCTTC.

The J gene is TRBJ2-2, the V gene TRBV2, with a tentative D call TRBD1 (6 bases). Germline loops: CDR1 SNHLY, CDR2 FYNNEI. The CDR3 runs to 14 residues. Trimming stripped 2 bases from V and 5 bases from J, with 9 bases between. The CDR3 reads CASSETGSTGELFF. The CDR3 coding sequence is TGTGCCAGCAGTGAAACAGGGAGTACCGGGGAGCTGTTTTTT.

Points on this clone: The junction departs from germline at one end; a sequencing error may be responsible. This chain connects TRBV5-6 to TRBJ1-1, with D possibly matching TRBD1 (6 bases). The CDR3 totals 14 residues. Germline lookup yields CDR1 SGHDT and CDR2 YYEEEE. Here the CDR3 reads CASRLGHANTEAFF. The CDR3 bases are TGTGCCAGCAGGTTGGGACACGCGAACACTGAAGCTTTCTTT.

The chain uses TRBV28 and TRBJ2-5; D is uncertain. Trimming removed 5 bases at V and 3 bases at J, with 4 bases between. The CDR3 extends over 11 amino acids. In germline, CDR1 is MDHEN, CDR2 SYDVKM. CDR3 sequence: CASSIEETQYF. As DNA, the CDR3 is TGTGCCAGCAGTATAGAAGAGACCCAGTACTTC. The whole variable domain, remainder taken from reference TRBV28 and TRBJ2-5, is DVKVTQSSRYLVKRTGEKVFLECVQDMDHENMFWYRQDPGLGLRLIYFSYDVKMKEKGDIPEGYSVSREKKERFSLILESASTNQTSMYLCASSIEETQYFGPGTRLLVL.

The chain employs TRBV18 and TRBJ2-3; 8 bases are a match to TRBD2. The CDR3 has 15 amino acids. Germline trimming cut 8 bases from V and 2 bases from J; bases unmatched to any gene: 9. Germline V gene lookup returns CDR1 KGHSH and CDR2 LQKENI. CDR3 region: CASPGFSGATDTQYF. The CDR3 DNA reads TGTGCCAGCCCCGGATTTAGCGGGGCCACAGATACGCAGTATTTT.

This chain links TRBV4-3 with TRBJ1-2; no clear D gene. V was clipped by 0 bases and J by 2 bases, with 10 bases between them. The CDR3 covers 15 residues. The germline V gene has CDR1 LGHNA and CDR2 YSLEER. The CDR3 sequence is CASSQDLAVNYGYTF. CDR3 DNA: TGCGCCAGCAGCCAAGATCTTGCAGTGAACTATGGCTACACCTTC.

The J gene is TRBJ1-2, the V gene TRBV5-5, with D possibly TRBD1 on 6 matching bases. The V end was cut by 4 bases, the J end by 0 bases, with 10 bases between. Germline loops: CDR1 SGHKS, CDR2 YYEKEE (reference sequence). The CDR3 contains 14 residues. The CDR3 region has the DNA TGTGCCAGCAGCAGGGACACAACTAACTATGGCTACACCTTC. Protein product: CASSRDTTNYGYTF.

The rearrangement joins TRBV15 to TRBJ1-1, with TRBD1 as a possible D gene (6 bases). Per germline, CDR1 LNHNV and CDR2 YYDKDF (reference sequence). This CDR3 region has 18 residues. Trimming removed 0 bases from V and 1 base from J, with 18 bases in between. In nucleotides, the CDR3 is TGTGCCACCAGCAGAGATCTGAGGAAAGGACAGCCGAACACTGAAGCTTTCTTT. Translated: CATSRDLRKGQPNTEAFF.

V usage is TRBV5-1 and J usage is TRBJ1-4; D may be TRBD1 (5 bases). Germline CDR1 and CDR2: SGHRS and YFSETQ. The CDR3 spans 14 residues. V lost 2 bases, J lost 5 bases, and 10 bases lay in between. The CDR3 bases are TGCGCCAGCAGCTTCGGGACTGGGAATGAAAAACTGTTTTTT. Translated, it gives CASSFGTGNEKLFF.

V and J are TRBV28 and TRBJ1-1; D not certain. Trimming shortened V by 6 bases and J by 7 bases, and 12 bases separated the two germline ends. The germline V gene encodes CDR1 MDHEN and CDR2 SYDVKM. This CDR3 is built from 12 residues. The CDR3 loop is CASSLVKDEAFF. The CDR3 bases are TGTGCCAGCAGCCTAGTGAAAGATGAAGCTTTCTTT. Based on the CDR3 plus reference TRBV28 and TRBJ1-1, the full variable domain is DVKVTQSSRYLVKRTGEKVFLECVQDMDHENMFWYRQDPGLGLRLIYFSYDVKMKEKGDIPEGYSVSREKKERFSLILESASTNQTSMYLCASSLVKDEAFFGQGTRLTVV.

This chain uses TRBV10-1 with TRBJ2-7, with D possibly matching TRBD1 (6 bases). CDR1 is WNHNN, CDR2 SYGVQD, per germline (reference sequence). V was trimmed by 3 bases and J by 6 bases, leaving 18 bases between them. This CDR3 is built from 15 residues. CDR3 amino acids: CASSEQTGLLGEQYF. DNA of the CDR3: TGCGCCAGCAGTGAACAGACAGGCCTACTGGGCGAGCAGTACTTC.

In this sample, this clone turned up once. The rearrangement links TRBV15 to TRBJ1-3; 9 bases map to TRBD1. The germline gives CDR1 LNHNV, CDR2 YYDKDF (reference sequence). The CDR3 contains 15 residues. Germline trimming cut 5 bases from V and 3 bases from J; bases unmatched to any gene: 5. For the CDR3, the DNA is TGTGCCACCAGCGCGACAGGGGGTTTTGGAAACACCATATATTTT. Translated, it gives CATSATGGFGNTIYF.

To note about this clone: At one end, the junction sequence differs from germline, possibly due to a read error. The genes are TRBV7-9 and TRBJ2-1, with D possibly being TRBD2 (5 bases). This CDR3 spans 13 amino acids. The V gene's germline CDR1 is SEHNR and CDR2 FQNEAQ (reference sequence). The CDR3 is CSSSARLLNEQFF. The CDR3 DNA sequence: TGTTCCAGCAGCGCGCGACTACTCAATGAGCAGTTCTTC.